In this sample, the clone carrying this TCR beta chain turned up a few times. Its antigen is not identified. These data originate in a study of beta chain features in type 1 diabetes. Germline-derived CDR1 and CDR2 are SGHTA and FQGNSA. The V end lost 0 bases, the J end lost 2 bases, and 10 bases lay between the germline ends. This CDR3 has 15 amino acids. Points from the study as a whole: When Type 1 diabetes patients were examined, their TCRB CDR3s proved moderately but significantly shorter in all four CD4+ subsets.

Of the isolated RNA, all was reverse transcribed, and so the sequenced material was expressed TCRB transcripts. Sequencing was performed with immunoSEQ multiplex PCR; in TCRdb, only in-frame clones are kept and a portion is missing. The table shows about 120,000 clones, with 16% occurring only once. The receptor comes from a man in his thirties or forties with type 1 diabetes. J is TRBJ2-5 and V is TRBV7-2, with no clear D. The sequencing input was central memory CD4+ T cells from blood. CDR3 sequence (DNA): TGTGCCAGCAGCTTAGCGGCCTTACCTCAAGAGACCCAGTACTTC. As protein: CASSLAALPQETQYF.